This T cell receptor (beta chain) was documented in a study of cytomegalovirus exposure and HLA in healthy donors. Germline trimming cut 1 base from V and 9 bases from J; bases unmatched to any gene: 16. Germline V gene data show CDR1 as SGHVS and CDR2 as FQNEAQ. The CDR3 covers 19 residues. The study, taken as a whole, reports: In a later analysis, TCR beta V- and J-gene trimming showed a link to a missense DCLRE1C variant. HLA alleles showed associations with 16,951 TCR beta sequences in a later analysis, at a 0.05 false discovery rate. Altogether, some 170 TCR beta chains were recorded as cytomegalovirus-associated. From TCR beta sequences, most subjects' HLA-A and HLA-B alleles were reportedly predicted accurately.

This PCR relied on a set of 60 Vbeta primers and 13 Jbeta primers. Produced via immunoSEQ multiplex PCR; TCRdb's table is partial and in-frame only. Of 150,000 to 200,000 clones listed, over 65% are singletons. Turning to this clone: The antigen remains unidentified.

The sequence was obtained from a man aged 40-49 years in good health and CMV-seropositive. Source material: PBMCs. This chain uses TRBV7-8 with TRBJ2-7; 15 nucleotides line up with TRBD2. The CDR3 here is CASSLEWGTSGRLGSWQYF. The CDR3 bases are TGTGCCAGCAGCTTAGAGTGGGGGACTAGCGGGAGGTTGGGTAGTTGGCAGTACTTC.